The sequence of this TCR beta chain was determined in a study of monozygotic twins with inflammatory bowel disease. Points from the study as a whole: Twins with IBD had fewer clonotypes in common with others than healthy twins, particularly during disease activity. What may have added variability to patient repertoires is that immunosuppressive treatments differed.

CDR3 length: 15 residues. CDR1 is SGHRS, CDR2 YFSETQ, per germline. In the case of this clonotype: Its cognate antigen is unknown.

Investigators pulled total RNA out of whole blood and did not sort T cells. Each sample's cDNA came from eight separate reactions. From its re-call of the 5' RACE reads, TCRdb lists each CDR3 protein once, without DNA. The table for this sample gives more than 85,000 distinct CDR3 sequences. V gene TRBV5-1 combines with J gene TRBJ2-2; with no DNA, the TCRdb D assignment of TRBD1 cannot be verified. Sequenced sample: blood. The clonotype comes from a human donor with ulcerative colitis or Crohn's disease, or a healthy co-twin of an affected twin (not recorded which). The CDR3 sequence: CASSLEAGRAGELFF.